One sample yielded the 18 T cell receptor beta chains listed below, sequenced in a study of blood T cell repertoires in COVID-19. The data were produced by immunoSEQ multiplex PCR, yet TCRdb's version contains in-frame clones alone and is incomplete. The table records 150,000 to 200,000 clones, 76% of them present only once. The sample taken for sequencing was PBMCs or T cells enriched from blood (not recorded which). These receptors came from a woman between 45 and 60 years old with acute COVID-19.

This clone was seen only a few times. This chain uses TRBV28 with TRBJ2-7, with 7 nucleotides matching TRBD2. The length of the CDR3 is 14 residues. V lost 6 bases, J lost 2 bases, and 7 bases stayed unmatched. Germline CDR1 and CDR2: MDHEN and SYDVKM. This chain's CDR3 is CASRPSSGTYEQYV. In DNA, the CDR3 is TGTGCCAGCAGGCCTTCCAGCGGGACCTACGAGCAGTACGTC.

The chain couples TRBV6-5 to TRBJ2-7; 8 bases are shared with TRBD1. The length of the CDR3 is 12 residues. V trimming: 6 bases; J trimming: 5 bases; junction bases outside the gene matches: 3. CDR1 and CDR2 from the germline V gene are MNHEY and SVGAGI. Here the CDR3 reads CASRDRGHEQYV. The CDR3 DNA reads as TGTGCCAGCAGAGACAGGGGCCACGAGCAGTACGTC.

The rearrangement joins TRBV5-1 to TRBJ2-7, with TRBD2 as a possible D gene (7 bases). Germline V lookup: CDR1 SGHRS, CDR2 YFSETQ. Between the trimmed V and J ends, which lost 7 bases and 4 bases, there was a span of 12 bases. CDR3 size: 12 residues. The CDR3, as DNA: TGCGCCAGCGGAGGGGGGGCTTACGAGCAGTACGTC. It yields the protein CASGGGAYEQYV.

This clone was found a few times. V is TRBV28 and J is TRBJ1-1, with D tentatively TRBD1 (5 bases). Germline values: CDR1 MDHEN, CDR2 SYDVKM. V lost 5 bases and J 1 base, leaving 11 bases between the germline ends. The CDR3 extends over 14 amino acids. CDR3 residues: CASSLPDRNTEAFF. CDR3 DNA sequence: TGTGCCAGCAGTCTGCCCGACAGGAACACTGAAGCTTTCTTT.

This chain connects TRBV5-6 to TRBJ2-5; D is uncertain. Germline CDR1 SGHDT, CDR2 YYEEEE. The CDR3 is 15 residues long. Trimming took off 3 bases at V and 1 base at J, with 13 bases between the two ends. The CDR3 bases are TGTGCCAGCAGCTCCTTTTCTTCAGGCCAAGAGACCCAGTACTTC. Its protein is CASSSFSSGQETQYF.

The sample holds a few counts of this clone. The V call is TRBV14, the J call TRBJ2-5; D may be TRBD2 (5 bases). The germline V and J ends were trimmed by 1 base and 1 base, with 10 bases remaining between them. The CDR3 has 15 amino acids. Per the germline V gene, CDR1 is SGHDN and CDR2 is FVKESK. The CDR3 bases are TGTGCCAGCAGCCAAGTCAGGACTCTCCAAGAGACCCAGTACTTC. Translating it yields CASSQVRTLQETQYF.

This clone was recorded a few times. The genes are TRBV28 and TRBJ2-2; possibly TRBD1 for D (7 bases). The CDR3 contains 14 residues. Germline CDR1 reads MDHEN; CDR2 reads SYDVKM. V was trimmed by 7 bases and J by 7 bases, leaving 16 bases between them. The CDR3 coding sequence is TGTGCCAGCATGCCAGGGGGGAAGGGCGGGGAGCTGTTTTTT. Amino acid sequence: CASMPGGKGGELFF.

The chain employs TRBV9 and TRBJ1-4, with 7 bases lining up with TRBD1. The CDR3 runs 14 residues. V shed 3 bases, J shed 7 bases, and the junction held 6 bases outside the gene matches. Germline V gives CDR1 SGDLS, CDR2 YYNGEE. The CDR3 loop is CASSGNRGFEKLFF. CDR3 in DNA: TGTGCCAGCAGCGGAAACAGGGGATTTGAAAAACTGTTTTTT.

This clone was picked up a small number of times. The chain employs TRBV24-1 and TRBJ1-3; D call uncertain. Germline CDR1 KGHDR, CDR2 SFDVKD. The ends were cut back, 4 bases at V and 4 bases at J, with 13 bases in the middle. CDR3 length: 15 residues. The CDR3 spells CATSEIGPGGNTIYF. CDR3 DNA sequence: TGTGCCACCAGTGAAATAGGCCCGGGGGGAAACACCATATATTTT.

Here the CDR3 DNA reads TGTGCCAGCAGCCAAGAGACAGCAGCTAACTATGGCTACACCTTC. Encoded protein: CASSQETAANYGYTF. The V call is TRBV4-2, the J call TRBJ1-2; tentatively, D is TRBD1 (5 bases). Germline V lookup: CDR1 LGHNA, CDR2 YNFKEQ. V lost 0 bases and J lost 0, with 8 bases in between. This CDR3 spans 15 amino acids.

The DNA of the CDR3 is TGTGCCAGCAGCTTGGGGGTTGGGGGCTTGATCGAGGAAGCTTTCTTT. Residues: CASSLGVGGLIEEAFF. The chain carries TRBV5-8 and TRBJ1-1, with D possibly being TRBD1 (6 bases). Trimming pared 0 bases from V and 8 bases from J, leaving 20 bases between. CDR1 SGHTS and CDR2 YDEGEE come from the germline V gene. The CDR3 totals 16 residues.

This clone has a handful of counts. V usage is TRBV24-1 and J usage is TRBJ1-4, with 11 bases fitting TRBD1. CDR3 length: 15 amino acids. V lost 5 bases and J lost 10; bases outside the gene matches: 8. CDR1 and CDR2 (germline): KGHDR, SFDVKD. CDR3 in DNA: TGTGCCACCAGTGGCTCCGGGACAGGGGGAGGAAAACTGTTTTTT. Translating it yields CATSGSGTGGGKLFF.

A few counts support this clone. The chain recombines TRBV19 with TRBJ1-6; the D gene is possibly TRBD1 (6 bases). The ends were cut back, 6 bases at V and 0 bases at J, with 6 bases in the middle. Germline CDR1 is LNHDA and CDR2 is SQIVND (reference sequence). The CDR3 covers 14 residues. CDR3 residues: CASRQGSYNSPLHF. Written as DNA, the CDR3 is TGTGCCAGTAGACAGGGCTCCTATAATTCACCCCTCCACTTT.

This rearrangement joins TRBV11-2 to TRBJ2-1; weak D call: TRBD1 (6 bases). V gave up 5 bases and J gave up 6 bases, with 11 bases separating them. The CDR3 has 13 amino acids. The germline CDR1 and CDR2 sequences are SGHAT and FQNNGV. CDR3 coding DNA: TGTGCCAGCAGCCCCGGACAGACCAATGAGCAGTTCTTC. Encoded protein: CASSPGQTNEQFF.

This clone was seen a few times. The chain has TRBV25-1 and TRBJ1-2; the D is unclear. Germline-derived CDR1 and CDR2 are MGHDK and SYGVNS. The V and J ends lost 3 bases and 8 bases respectively, with 16 bases between them. This CDR3 is built from 14 residues. CDR3 region: CASSDIGMRMGYTF. The DNA for the CDR3 is TGTGCCAGCAGTGATATCGGGATGCGCATGGGCTACACCTTC.

This clone was recorded many times. This sequence joins TRBV30 and TRBJ1-4, with TRBD1 identical over 10 bases. The J segment lost 8 bases and the V segment lost 2 bases, leaving 5 bases of the junction unmatched. The CDR3 runs to 14 residues. Germline V CDR1 and CDR2: GTSNPN, SVGIG (reference sequence). CDR3 coding DNA: TGTGCCTGGAGTCCGGGACAGGGGCGAGAAAAACTGTTTTTT. Translation gives CAWSPGQGREKLFF.

V gene TRBV19 combines with J gene TRBJ1-5, with 7 nucleotides matching TRBD1. Germline V gives CDR1 LNHDA, CDR2 SQIVND (reference sequence). This CDR3 is 18 amino acids long. V lost 6 bases and J lost 0; bases outside the gene matches: 14. The CDR3 DNA is TGTGCCAGTAGGCAGCCGTTGGGACAGACGATTAGCAATCAGCCCCAGCATTTT. Protein sequence: CASRQPLGQTISNQPQHF.

The V call is TRBV7-9, the J call TRBJ1-5; D might be TRBD1 (6 bases). Trimming took off 5 bases at V and 0 bases at J, with 11 bases between the two ends. This CDR3 comprises 15 residues. Germline loops: CDR1 SEHNR, CDR2 FQNEAQ (reference sequence). The CDR3 loop reads CASSTGQYSNQPQHF. CDR3 in DNA: TGTGCCAGCAGCACCGGACAGTATAGCAATCAGCCCCAGCATTTT.